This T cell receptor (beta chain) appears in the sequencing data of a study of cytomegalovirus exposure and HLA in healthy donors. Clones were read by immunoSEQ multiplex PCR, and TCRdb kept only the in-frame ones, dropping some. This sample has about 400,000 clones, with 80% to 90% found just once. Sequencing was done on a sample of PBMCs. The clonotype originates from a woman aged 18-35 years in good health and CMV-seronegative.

CDR3: CASSRPLWDRGNEQFF. The CDR3 DNA is TGTGCCAGCAGCCGGCCACTCTGGGACAGGGGCAATGAGCAGTTCTTC. V and J are TRBV28 and TRBJ2-1, with TRBD1 matching over 10 bases. Germline V gene data show CDR1 as MDHEN and CDR2 as SYDVKM. The CDR3 sequence is 16 residues long. V lost 6 bases, J lost 6 bases, and 11 bases stayed unmatched.